This T cell receptor beta chain was recovered during a study of cytomegalovirus exposure and HLA in healthy donors. Regarding the study as a whole: After further analysis at a later stage, roughly 16,000 TCR beta sequences were associated with HLA alleles at 0.05 false discovery rate.

V was pared by 3 bases and J by 5 bases, with 5 bases of the junction left unmatched. The CDR3 totals 15 residues. Germline CDR1 reads SGHTA; CDR2 reads FQGNSA. About this clone itself: Its cognate antigen is unknown.

With 60 Vbeta and 13 Jbeta primers, the PCR was carried out. The repertoire was sequenced with immunoSEQ multiplex PCR; TCRdb's copy has only in-frame clones and lacks some. Of under 200,000 clones listed, around 75% are singletons. The genes are TRBV7-2 and TRBJ1-2; 11 bases align to TRBD1. The material sequenced was PBMCs. The TCR was taken from a woman in her 30s in good health and CMV-seronegative. As DNA, the CDR3 is TGTGCCAGCAGCTTTGGGACAGGGGGTAGTTATGGCTACACCTTC. This gives the protein CASSFGTGGSYGYTF.